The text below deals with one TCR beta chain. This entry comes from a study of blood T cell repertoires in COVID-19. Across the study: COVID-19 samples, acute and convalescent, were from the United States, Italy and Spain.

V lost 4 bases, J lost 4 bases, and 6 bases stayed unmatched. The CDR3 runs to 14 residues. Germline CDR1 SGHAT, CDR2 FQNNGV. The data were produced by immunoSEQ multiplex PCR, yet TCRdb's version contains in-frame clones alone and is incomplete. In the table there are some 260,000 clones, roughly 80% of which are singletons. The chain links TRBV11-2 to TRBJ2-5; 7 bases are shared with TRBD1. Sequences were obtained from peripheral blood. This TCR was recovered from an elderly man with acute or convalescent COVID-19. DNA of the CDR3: TGTGCCAGCAGCTCAACCACAGGGGCAGAGACCCAGTACTTC. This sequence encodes CASSSTTGAETQYF.